These T cell receptor beta chains were read from a single sample in a study of T cells in Graves' hyperthyroidism and ophthalmopathy. One entry per CDR3 protein, called by TCRdb with MiXCR from the multiplex PCR reads. This table has 690,000 or so distinct CDR3 sequences, around 19% appearing once. Specimen: blood. The receptors were gathered from a woman aged 45-60 years with Graves' hyperthyroidism that later progressed to Graves' ophthalmopathy. Each CDR3 is given with its conserved first and last residue. A D gene is named only where the DNA matches it firmly. Clone size is shown for a subset of rows, as once, few, many or a class of expanded clone.

>TRBJ1-5|TRBV12-3/TRBV12-4|-|many
CASSLAPTLAQHF
TGTGCCAGCAGTTTAGCCCCCACATTAGCCCAGCATTTT
>TRBJ1-6|TRBV4-2|-|-
CASSQGGDLNSPLHF
TGTGCCAGCAGCCAAGGGGGAGATCTGAATTCACCCCTCCACTTT
>TRBJ1-6|TRBV30|-|-
CAWRRTDWHSPLHF
TGTGCCTGGAGACGGACAGACTGGCATTCACCCCTCCACTTT
>TRBJ1-2|TRBV5-1|TRBD1|many
CASSSAGTGSNYGYTF
TGCGCCAGCAGCTCCGCCGGGACAGGGTCCAACTATGGCTACACCTTC
>TRBJ1-5|TRBV6-1|-|-
CASSEVGGPQPQHF
TGTGCCAGCAGTGAAGTGGGGGGCCCTCAGCCCCAGCATTTT
>TRBJ1-2|TRBV27|TRBD1|-
CASSLFGQEEFGYTF
TGTGCCAGCAGTTTATTCGGACAGGAGGAGTTTGGCTACACCTTC
>TRBJ2-1|TRBV19|-|few
CASSIGGLSQQFF
TGTGCCAGTAGTATAGGAGGCCTCAGTCAGCAGTTCTTC
>TRBJ1-1|TRBV19|TRBD1|-
CASHRDRVGTEAFF
TGTGCCAGCCATAGGGACAGGGTGGGGACTGAAGCTTTCTTT
>TRBJ2-7|TRBV20-1|TRBD1|many
CSAAGTATYEQYF
TGCAGTGCTGCCGGGACAGCTACCTACGAGCAGTACTTC
>TRBJ1-2|TRBV28|-|-
CASSPPGAETFYGYTF
TGTGCCAGCAGTCCGCCGGGGGCAGAAACATTCTATGGCTACACCTTC
>TRBJ2-2|TRBV7-9|-|few
CASSDTGTLHTGELFF
TGTGCCAGCAGCGACACCGGGACACTCCACACCGGGGAGCTGTTTTTT
>TRBJ1-5|TRBV3-1|-|many
CASSPSLGGNQPQHF
TGTGCCAGCAGCCCCAGCCTGGGGGGGAATCAGCCCCAGCATTTT
>TRBJ2-7|TRBV27|TRBD2|-
CASSLSYSGGSYEQYF
TGTGCCAGCAGTTTATCGTATAGCGGGGGTTCCTACGAGCAGTACTTC
>TRBJ2-5|TRBV11-2|TRBD1|-
CASSTDRGRDQYF
TGTGCCAGCAGCACAGACAGGGGGCGTGACCAGTACTTC
>TRBJ2-5|TRBV3-1|-|-
CASSQVGPQETQYF
TGTGCCAGCAGCCAAGTCGGGCCCCAAGAGACCCAGTACTTC
>TRBJ1-4|TRBV5-4|TRBD1|few
CASSSRGQPNEKLFF
TGTGCCAGCAGCTCCCGGGGACAGCCTAATGAAAAACTGTTTTTT
>TRBJ1-2|TRBV12-3/TRBV12-4|-|many
CASTDPRVDGYTF
TGTGCCAGCACCGACCCCCGCGTGGATGGCTACACCTTC
>TRBJ2-2|TRBV4-1|-|once
CASSLDFGPYTGELFF
TGCGCCAGCAGCCTGGATTTCGGACCCTACACCGGGGAGCTGTTTTTT
>TRBJ2-7|TRBV12-3/TRBV12-4|-|many
CASSLEQGSSYEQYF
TGTGCCAGCAGTTTGGAACAGGGAAGCTCCTACGAGCAGTACTTC
>TRBJ1-1|TRBV29-1|TRBD1|few
CSAYRGQDTEAFF
TGCAGCGCTTACAGGGGGCAGGACACTGAAGCTTTCTTT
>TRBJ2-1|TRBV12-3/TRBV12-4|-|-
CASSLMAPEQFF
TGTGCCAGCAGTTTAATGGCCCCCGAGCAGTTCTTC
>TRBJ1-5|TRBV3-1|-|many
CASSQGRGGNQPQHF
TGTGCCAGCAGCCAAGGCCGGGGCGGCAATCAGCCCCAGCATTTT
>TRBJ2-3|TRBV9|-|-
CVQHIGRGVTDTQYF
TGTGTCCAGCACATTGGGAGAGGAGTAACAGATACGCAGTATTTT
>TRBJ2-5|TRBV3-1|TRBD1|many
CASLNRAGGGETQYF
TGTGCCAGCCTGAATCGTGCAGGGGGCGGAGAGACCCAGTACTTC
>TRBJ1-2|TRBV12-3/TRBV12-4|-|-
CASSLIAGYGYTF
TGTGCCAGCAGTTTAATCGCAGGCTATGGCTACACCTTC
>TRBJ1-1|TRBV5-1|-|few
CASSLAPGRKNTEAFF
TGCGCCAGCAGCTTGGCCCCAGGGCGGAAGAACACTGAAGCTTTCTTT
>TRBJ2-6|TRBV7-6|-|-
CASSPGPRGANVLTF
TGTGCCAGCAGCCCCGGACCTAGAGGGGCCAACGTCCTGACTTTC
>TRBJ1-1|TRBV19|-|-
CASRAFPGQPNTEAFF
TGTGCCAGTAGAGCCTTTCCGGGACAACCGAACACTGAAGCTTTCTTT
>TRBJ2-7|TRBV4-1|-|-
CASSLLQTQGSYEQYF
TGCGCCAGCAGCCTACTTCAAACCCAGGGCTCCTACGAGCAGTACTTC
>TRBJ2-7|TRBV12-3/TRBV12-4|TRBD2|many
CASSRSGGFYEQYF
TGTGCCAGCAGTCGTAGCGGGGGATTCTACGAGCAGTACTTC
>TRBJ1-1|TRBV5-1|-|many
CASSRKKGNTEAFF
TGCGCCAGCAGCCGGAAGAAGGGGAACACTGAAGCTTTCTTT
>TRBJ2-5|TRBV7-3|-|-
CASSSGPNQETQYF
TGTGCCAGCAGCTCGGGACCGAACCAAGAGACCCAGTACTTC
>TRBJ1-4|TRBV7-9|-|-
CASSVEWGLNEKLFF
TGTGCCAGCAGCGTAGAGTGGGGGCTCAATGAAAAACTGTTTTTT